This passage covers 17 T cell receptor beta chains from one sample sequenced in a study of identical twins. TCRdb re-called the 5' RACE reads through MiXCR, storing one row per CDR3 protein. The profile shows hundreds of thousands of distinct CDR3 sequences, approximately 7.8% of them singletons. These data were also filed under a second study, of yellow fever vaccine responses in identical twins.

Sequencing was carried out using CD8+ T cells sorted from blood. The receptors come from a woman between 18 and 29 years old in good health.

The chain uses TRBV15 and TRBJ2-7; D remains ambiguous. Trimming left V 6 bases short and J 1 base short, with 7 bases between. Germline assignment: CDR1 LNHNV and CDR2 YYDKDF (reference sequence). The CDR3 is made up of 12 amino acids. CDR3 in amino acids: CATRGSSYEQYF. The CDR3 DNA sequence: TGTGCCACCAGGGGCAGTTCCTACGAGCAGTACTTC.

The chain recombines TRBV7-2 with TRBJ1-6; D might be TRBD1 (5 bases). CDR1 SGHTA and CDR2 FQGNSA come from the germline V gene. This CDR3 region has 14 residues. V shed 5 bases and J shed 4 bases, with 9 bases lying between them. DNA of the CDR3: TGTGCCAGCAGCCTGGGACTGTATAATTCACCCCTCCACTTT. It yields the protein CASSLGLYNSPLHF.

This clonotype appeared a few times. The chain links TRBV28 to TRBJ2-1; 11 nucleotides line up with TRBD2. The CDR3 length is 16 residues. V shed 6 bases and J 6 bases; nucleotides not matched to a gene: 10. From germline, CDR1 is MDHEN and CDR2 SYDVKM. As DNA, the CDR3 is TGTGCCAGCAGACAAGGTAGCGGGGGGGCCTCCAATGAGCAGTTCTTC. It specifies CASRQGSGGASNEQFF.

This clonotype occurred a few times. The rearrangement joins TRBV6-5 to TRBJ1-2; a weak D match, TRBD1 (6 bases). Germline CDR1 reads MNHEY; CDR2 reads SVGAGI. The CDR3 loop spans 15 amino acids. Trimming shortened V by 5 bases and J by 2 bases, and 15 bases separated the two germline ends. This CDR3 is CASSHQGGGNYGYTF. DNA for the CDR3: TGTGCCAGCAGTCACCAAGGGGGTGGAAACTATGGCTACACCTTC.

This clonotype was observed at least ten times. The chain has TRBV29-1 and TRBJ2-1, with unresolved D. Germline CDR1 is SQVTM and CDR2 is ANQGSEA. The CDR3 has 11 amino acids. Trimming left V 4 bases short and J 9 bases short, with 10 bases between. CDR3 loop: CSVVEGIEQFF. The CDR3 coding sequence is TGCAGCGTTGTAGAAGGGATTGAGCAGTTCTTC.

This clonotype was picked up a small number of times. This chain links TRBV6-2 or TRBV6-3 with TRBJ2-7; D is unresolved. V was cut by 3 bases and J by 3 bases, with 3 bases left in between. The CDR3 runs to 11 residues. The germline V gene has CDR1 MNHEY and CDR2 SVGEGT. The CDR3 DNA sequence: TGTGCCAGCAGTTATTTCTACGAGCAGTACTTC. Encoded protein: CASSYFYEQYF.

This clonotype was detected many times. The CDR3: CASSQDKRGTEAFF. CDR3 DNA sequence: TGCGCCAGCAGCCAAGATAAAAGGGGCACTGAAGCTTTCTTT. This rearrangement joins TRBV4-1 to TRBJ1-1; the D gene is possibly TRBD1 (5 bases). Germline assignment: CDR1 MGHRA and CDR2 YSYEKL. The ends were cut back, 0 bases at V and 4 bases at J, with 9 bases in the middle. The CDR3 is made up of 14 amino acids.

The V and J genes are TRBV12-3 or TRBV12-4 and TRBJ2-3, with 8 bases identical to TRBD1. The CDR3 runs to 15 residues. Trimming at V came to 5 bases and at J to 2 bases, leaving 6 bases not matched to a gene. CDR3: CASSKTGAFTDTQYF. CDR3 DNA sequence: TGTGCCAGCAGTAAGACAGGGGCCTTCACAGATACGCAGTATTTT.

This clonotype appeared a few times. The genes are TRBV5-6 and TRBJ2-5; D ambiguous. This CDR3 has 13 amino acids. Germline assignment: CDR1 SGHDT and CDR2 YYEEEE. V was trimmed by 5 bases and J by 2 bases, leaving 10 bases between them. The CDR3 loop reads CASSRLGQETQYF. The CDR3, as DNA: TGTGCCAGCAGTAGGTTAGGGCAAGAGACCCAGTACTTC.

This clonotype was seen many times. V gene TRBV12-3 or TRBV12-4 combines with J gene TRBJ2-5, with 10 nucleotides matching TRBD1. The CDR3 runs to 14 residues. With 4 bases clipped from V and 3 bases from J, the junction kept 2 bases outside the gene matches. The CDR3 spells CASSSGTGEETQYF. The CDR3 nucleotides read TGTGCCAGCAGTTCCGGGACAGGGGAAGAGACCCAGTACTTC.

The chain couples TRBV12-3 or TRBV12-4 to TRBJ1-1, with 7 bases identical to TRBD1. Trimming removed 5 bases from V and 4 bases from J; junction bases left unmatched: 4. CDR3 length: 13 residues. The CDR3 sequence: CASSPTGATEAFF. The CDR3 region has the DNA TGTGCCAGCAGTCCTACAGGGGCCACTGAAGCTTTCTTT.

This clonotype turned up a few times. This chain joins TRBV7-9 and TRBJ1-1, with D perhaps TRBD1 (5 bases). The CDR3 length is 13 residues. V lost 6 bases to trimming and J lost 3 bases, with 11 bases between them. Looked up from germline, CDR1 is SEHNR and CDR2 is FQNEAQ (reference sequence). The CDR3 reads CASRSGTHTEAFF. The CDR3 coding sequence is TGTGCCAGCAGGTCCGGGACCCACACTGAAGCTTTCTTT.

The chain uses TRBV4-2 and TRBJ1-5, with D uncertain. The CDR3 covers 14 residues. The germline V gene has CDR1 LGHNA and CDR2 YNFKEQ. Trimming stripped 2 bases from V and 2 bases from J, with 7 bases between. The CDR3 bases are TGTGCCAGCAGCCAAAGGAGGGGCAATCAGCCCCAGCATTTT. Translation: CASSQRRGNQPQHF.

The gene calls are TRBV28 and TRBJ1-1; the match to TRBD1 covers 7 bases. The CDR3 covers 16 residues. Per the germline V gene, CDR1 is MDHEN and CDR2 is SYDVKM. The trim removed 3 bases at V and 0 bases at J, leaving 7 bases unmatched. The CDR3 DNA sequence: TGTGCCAGCAGTTTGGCTCGGGACAGAGTGAACACTGAAGCTTTCTTT. Protein: CASSLARDRVNTEAFF. The whole variable domain, filled in from reference TRBV28 and TRBJ1-1, reads DVKVTQSSRYLVKRTGEKVFLECVQDMDHENMFWYRQDPGLGLRLIYFSYDVKMKEKGDIPEGYSVSREKKERFSLILESASTNQTSMYLCASSLARDRVNTEAFFGQGTRLTVV.

Regarding this clonotype: Given a much more abundant clone one base away, this may be a read error. V usage is TRBV12-3 or TRBV12-4 and J usage is TRBJ2-1, with D perhaps TRBD2 (6 bases). The CDR3 is made up of 15 amino acids. V was trimmed by 5 bases and J by 10 bases, leaving 21 bases between them. The CDR3 DNA is TGTGCCAGCAGTGCCTGGGGAGGCCTTGAAAAGGAGCAGTTCTTC. It encodes CASSAWGGLEKEQFF.

This rearrangement joins TRBV11-1 to TRBJ2-1, with 10 bases identical to TRBD2. The CDR3 loop spans 18 amino acids. The V gene end was trimmed by 1 base and the J gene end by 5 bases; junction bases not matched to a gene: 11. CDR1 and CDR2 from the germline V gene are SGHAT and FQDESV (reference sequence). The CDR3 loop reads CASSLGLSSGRQDNEQFF. CDR3 coding DNA: TGTGCCAGCAGCTTAGGGTTGTCTAGCGGGAGACAAGACAATGAGCAGTTCTTC.

This clonotype has a count of ten or more. The chain is built from TRBV9 and TRBJ2-7, with a weak D call TRBD2 (5 bases). The V end was cut by 0 bases, the J end by 0 bases, with 10 bases between. CDR3 size: 15 residues. Germline CDR1 is SGDLS and CDR2 is YYNGEE. The CDR3 sequence: CASSVGLAASYEQYF. DNA of the CDR3: TGTGCCAGCAGCGTAGGGCTAGCTGCCTCCTACGAGCAGTACTTC.